This T cell receptor (beta chain) was observed in a study of metastatic and nonmetastatic thyroid tumors. Across the study: Repertoires from malignant and benign thyroid patients were compared across blood and tumor or nodule tissue.

TCRdb re-analyzed the PCR reads using MiXCR. Of about 59,000 clones in the sample, just under 30% are singletons; the top ten hold roughly 15%. Prior to thyroid surgery, none of the patients had received any treatment. This clone was counted many times. The target antigen is unknown. Points from the study as a whole: As reported, TCR beta diversity in blood and tumor was significantly higher in malignant thyroid tumors than in benign nodules.

This receptor was taken from a female donor with papillary thyroid cancer or a benign thyroid nodule (not recorded which). Some clones in this sample may be carry-over from other donors' samples. The sample consisted of blood.

CDR3 in DNA: TGCGCCAGCAGCTTGTATCTACTAGCGGAAGCCTACGAGCAGTACTTC. Protein: CASSLYLLAEAYEQYF. The chain uses TRBV5-1 and TRBJ2-7; 8 bases agree with TRBD2. The V gene end was trimmed by 1 base and the J gene end by 2 bases; junction bases not matched to a gene: 8. This CDR3 has 16 amino acids. The germline CDR1 and CDR2 sequences are SGHRS and YFSETQ. Drawing the rest from reference TRBV5-1 and TRBJ2-7, the complete variable domain is KAGVTQTPRYLIKTRGQQVTLSCSPISGHRSVSWYQQTPGQGLQFLFEYFSETQRNKGNFPGRFSGRQFSNSRSEMNVSTLELGDSALYLCASSLYLLAEAYEQYFGPGTRLTVT.